The 2 T cell receptor beta chains given below trace back to one sample, sequenced in a study of cytomegalovirus exposure and HLA in healthy donors. The PCR had 60 Vbeta and 13 Jbeta primers. Assay: immunoSEQ multiplex PCR; the TCRdb copy retains only in-frame clones and omits some. The sample yields around 150,000 clones, nearly 85% seen once. Specimen: PBMCs. These receptors originate from a male donor in good health and CMV-seronegative.

CDR3: CASSQVTTGELFF. CDR3 DNA sequence: TGCGCCAGCAGCCAAGTAACTACCGGGGAGCTGTTTTTT. This chain joins TRBV4-1 and TRBJ2-2, with no clear D. Trimming shortened V by 1 base and J by 5 bases, and 5 bases separated the two germline ends. Germline V CDR1 and CDR2: MGHRA, YSYEKL. The CDR3 totals 13 residues.

This rearrangement joins TRBV10-3 to TRBJ2-7, with D maybe TRBD2 (5 bases). The CDR3 loop spans 14 amino acids. V lost 4 bases, J lost 1 base, and 11 bases lay in between. Germline CDR1 reads ENHRY; CDR2 reads SYGVKD. The CDR3, as DNA: TGTGCCATCAGTGGGACTGCCCAATCCTACGAGCAGTACTTC. This gives the protein CAISGTAQSYEQYF.